The present T cell receptor beta chain was sequenced within a study of shared clonotypes between healthy human individuals. Study-wide context: The study drew on a couple of women and three men aged 18 to 49 as donors.

The CDR3 loop spans 11 amino acids. Germline CDR1 reads SQVTM; CDR2 reads ANQGSEA. When replicate PCRs were run on unsorted PBMC, they used approximately 290 ng DNA, 30,000 to 35,000 T cell genomes. Sequenced by immunoSEQ multiplex PCR; TCRdb stores in-frame clones only, minus some. The sample records hundreds of thousands of clones, about 76% being singletons. In regard to this clone: A read error is possible here, since a much larger clone lies one base away. The sample carries other DNA sequences with the same CDR3.

Donors were Caucasian adults residing in Nashville, Tennessee, USA. What was sequenced was PBMCs. The receptor was isolated from a woman between 40 and 55 years old in good health. Some clones in this sample may be carry-over from other donors' samples. The J gene is TRBJ2-5, the V gene TRBV29-1; 9 bases fit TRBD1. The last part of the DNA fits TRBJ2-7 better; the J call may be wrong. The chain's CDR3 is CSVDRGSEQYF. CDR3 bases: TGCAGCGTAGACAGGGGGTCCGAGCAGTACTTC.